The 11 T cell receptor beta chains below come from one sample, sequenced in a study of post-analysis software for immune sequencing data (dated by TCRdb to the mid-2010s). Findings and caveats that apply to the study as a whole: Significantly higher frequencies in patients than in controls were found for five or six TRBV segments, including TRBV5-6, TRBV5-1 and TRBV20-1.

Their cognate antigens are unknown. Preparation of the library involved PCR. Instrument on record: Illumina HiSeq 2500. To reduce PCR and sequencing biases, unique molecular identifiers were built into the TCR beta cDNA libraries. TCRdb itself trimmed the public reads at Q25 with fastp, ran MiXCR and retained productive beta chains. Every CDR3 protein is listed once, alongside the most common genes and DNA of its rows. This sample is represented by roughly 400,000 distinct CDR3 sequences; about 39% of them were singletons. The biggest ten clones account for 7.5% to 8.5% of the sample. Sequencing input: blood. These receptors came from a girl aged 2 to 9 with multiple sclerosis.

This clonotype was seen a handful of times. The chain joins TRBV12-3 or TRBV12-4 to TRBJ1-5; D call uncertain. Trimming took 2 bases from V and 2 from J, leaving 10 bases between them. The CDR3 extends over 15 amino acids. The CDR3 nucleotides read TGTGCCAGCAGTTTACGGGGTGGGGGCAATCAGCCCCAGCATTTT. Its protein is CASSLRGGGNQPQHF.

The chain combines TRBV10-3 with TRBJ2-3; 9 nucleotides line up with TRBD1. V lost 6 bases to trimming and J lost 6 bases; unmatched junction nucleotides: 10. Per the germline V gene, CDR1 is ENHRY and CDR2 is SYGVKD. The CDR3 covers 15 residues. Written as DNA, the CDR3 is TGTGCCATCAGGAGGACAGGGGACCGTTTGGATACGCAGTATTTT. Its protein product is CAIRRTGDRLDTQYF.

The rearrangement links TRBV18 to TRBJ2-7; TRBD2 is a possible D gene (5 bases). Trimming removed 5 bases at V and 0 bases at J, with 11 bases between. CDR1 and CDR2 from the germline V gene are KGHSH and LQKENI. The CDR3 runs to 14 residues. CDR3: CASSWESRSYEQYF. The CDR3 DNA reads TGTGCCAGCTCATGGGAGTCCCGCTCCTACGAGCAGTACTTC.

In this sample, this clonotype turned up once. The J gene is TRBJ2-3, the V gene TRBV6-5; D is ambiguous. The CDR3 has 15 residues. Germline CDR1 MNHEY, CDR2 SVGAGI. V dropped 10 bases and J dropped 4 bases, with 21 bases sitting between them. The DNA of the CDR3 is TGTGCCACCGCCATGGGTAGTGGGGTGGCAGATACGCAGTATTTT. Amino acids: CATAMGSGVADTQYF.

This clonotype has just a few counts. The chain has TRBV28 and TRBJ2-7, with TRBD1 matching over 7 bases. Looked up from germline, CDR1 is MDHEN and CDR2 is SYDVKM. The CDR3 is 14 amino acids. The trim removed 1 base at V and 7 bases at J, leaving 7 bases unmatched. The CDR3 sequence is CASSLLVPGGEQYF. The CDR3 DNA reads TGTGCCAGCAGTTTATTGGTCCCAGGGGGAGAGCAGTACTTC.

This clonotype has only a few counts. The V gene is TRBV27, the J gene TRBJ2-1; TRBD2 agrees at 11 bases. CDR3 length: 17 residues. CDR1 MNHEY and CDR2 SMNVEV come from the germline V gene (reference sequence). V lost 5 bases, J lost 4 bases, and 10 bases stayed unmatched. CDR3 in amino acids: CASSTLRLAGLYNEQFF. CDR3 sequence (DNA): TGTGCCAGCAGTACCCTTCGACTAGCGGGATTGTACAATGAGCAGTTCTTC.

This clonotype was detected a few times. For the CDR3, the DNA is TGTGCCAGCAGATTACAGGGTACCCACGAGCAGTACTTC. Translated: CASRLQGTHEQYF. J is TRBJ2-5 and V is TRBV7-9, with D possibly TRBD1 on 6 matching bases. The J call may not be correct, given that the DNA end is closer to TRBJ2-7. CDR1 is SEHNR, CDR2 FQNEAQ, per germline (reference sequence). The CDR3 sequence is 13 residues long.

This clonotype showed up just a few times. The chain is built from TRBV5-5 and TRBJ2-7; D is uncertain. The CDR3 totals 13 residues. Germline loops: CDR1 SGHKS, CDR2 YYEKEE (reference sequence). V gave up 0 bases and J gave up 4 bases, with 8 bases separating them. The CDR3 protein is CASSLDFWYEQYF. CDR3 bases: TGTGCCAGCAGCTTGGACTTTTGGTACGAGCAGTACTTC. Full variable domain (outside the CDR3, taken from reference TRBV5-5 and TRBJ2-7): DAGVTQSPTHLIKTRGQQVTLRCSPISGHKSVSWYQQVLGQGPQFIFQYYEKEERGRGNFPDRFSARQFPNYSSELNVNALLLGDSALYLCASSLDFWYEQYFGPGTRLTVT.

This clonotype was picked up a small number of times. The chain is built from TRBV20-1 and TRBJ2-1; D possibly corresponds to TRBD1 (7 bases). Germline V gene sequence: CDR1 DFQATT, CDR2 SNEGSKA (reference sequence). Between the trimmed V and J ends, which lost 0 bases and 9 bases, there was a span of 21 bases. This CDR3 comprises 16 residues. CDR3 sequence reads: CSAREGTVPSGSEQFF. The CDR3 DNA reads TGCAGTGCTAGAGAGGGGACAGTACCTTCCGGGAGTGAGCAGTTCTTC.

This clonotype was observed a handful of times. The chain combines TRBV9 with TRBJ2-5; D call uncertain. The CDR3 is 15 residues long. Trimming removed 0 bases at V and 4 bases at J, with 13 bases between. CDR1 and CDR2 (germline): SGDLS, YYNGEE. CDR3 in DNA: TGTGCCAGCAGCGTAGCTTGGGCCCTGGGAGAGACCCAGTACTTC. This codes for CASSVAWALGETQYF. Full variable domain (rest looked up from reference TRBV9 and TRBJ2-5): DSGVTQTPKHLITATGQRVTLRCSPRSGDLSVYWYQQSLDQGLQFLIQYYNGEERAKGNILERFSAQQFPDLHSELNLSSLELGDSALYFCASSVAWALGETQYFGPGTRLLVL.

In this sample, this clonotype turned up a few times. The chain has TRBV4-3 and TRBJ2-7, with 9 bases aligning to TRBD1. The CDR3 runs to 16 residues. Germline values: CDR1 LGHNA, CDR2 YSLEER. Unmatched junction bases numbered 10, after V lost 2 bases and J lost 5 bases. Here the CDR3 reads CASSQTAGQGSDEQYF. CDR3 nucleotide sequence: TGCGCCAGCAGCCAAACAGCGGGACAGGGAAGCGACGAGCAGTACTTC.